This T cell receptor (beta chain) was sequenced in a study of blood T cell repertoires in COVID-19. Profiled with immunoSEQ multiplex PCR; TCRdb holds only in-frame clones, not every one. The sample has 120,000 to 150,000 clones; around 81% are singletons. The germline V and J ends were trimmed by 5 bases and 10 bases, with 15 bases remaining between them. The germline CDR1 and CDR2 sequences are LNHDA and SQIVND (reference sequence). CDR3 size: 14 residues. Material: peripheral blood. This rearrangement joins TRBV19 to TRBJ1-6, with a possible D match to TRBD1 (5 bases). The TCR originated in a human donor with acute or convalescent COVID-19. The donor label of this sample is uncertain. The CDR3 nucleotides are TGTGCCAGTAGTTTCGGGGGGAATCGATCACCCCTCCACTTT. Protein: CASSFGGNRSPLHF.